This T cell receptor (beta chain) derives from a study of cytomegalovirus exposure and HLA in healthy donors. V shed 1 base, J shed 3 bases, and the junction held 6 bases outside the gene matches. Per the germline V gene, CDR1 is SNHLY and CDR2 is FYNNEI. This CDR3 contains 16 residues. With 60 Vbeta and 13 Jbeta primers, the PCR was carried out. The method was immunoSEQ multiplex PCR; TCRdb's version includes in-frame clones alone and lacks a portion of them. The sample consists of about 100,000 clones, about 84% of them appearing once. Sequencing was done on a sample of PBMCs. The V call is TRBV2, the J call TRBJ1-2; the match to TRBD1 covers 9 bases. The sequence was collected from a man younger than 40 in good health and CMV-seronegative. The CDR3 region has the DNA TGTGCCAGCAGTGAAGAGGGACAGGGTCGGGACTATGGCTACACCTTC. It yields the protein CASSEEGQGRDYGYTF.